This T cell receptor (beta chain) was captured in a study of T cells after yellow fever vaccination. Looking at the study overall: Preparation of fractions with low cell numbers was performed using SMART-Seq v4 Ultra Low Input.

This clonotype was recorded a few times. Germline loops: CDR1 ENHRY, CDR2 SYGVKD. Trimming shortened V by 4 bases and J by 0 bases, and 11 bases separated the two germline ends. This CDR3 spans 15 amino acids. From the 5' RACE reads, TCRdb called clonotypes with MiXCR, one entry per CDR3 protein. This table has some 670,000 distinct CDR3 sequences, around 12% appearing once. V is TRBV10-3 and J is TRBJ2-3; D gene uncertain. Sequencing was performed on PBMCs, taken on the day of the yellow fever booster vaccination. The receptor was derived from a man aged 30 to 45 who received the YFV17D yellow fever vaccine. The CDR3 DNA reads TGTGCCATCAGTGCCGGCGGAACTAGCACAGATACGCAGTATTTT. The encoded protein is CAISAGGTSTDTQYF.